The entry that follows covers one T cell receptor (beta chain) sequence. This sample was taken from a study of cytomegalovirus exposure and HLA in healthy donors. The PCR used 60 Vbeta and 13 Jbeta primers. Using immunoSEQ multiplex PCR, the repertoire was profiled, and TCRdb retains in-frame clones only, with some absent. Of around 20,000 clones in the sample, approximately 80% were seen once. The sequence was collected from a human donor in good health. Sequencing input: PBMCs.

CDR3 region: CASRTDRGIMNTEAFF. CDR3 DNA: TGTGCCAGCAGGACCGACAGGGGGATAATGAACACTGAAGCTTTCTTT. This chain joins TRBV5-6 and TRBJ1-1, with TRBD1 matching 9 bases. The CDR3 sequence is 16 residues long. Germline V gene sequence: CDR1 SGHDT, CDR2 YYEEEE. Losses at the gene ends were 5 bases for V and 0 bases for J; bases not matched to a gene: 8.